This section outlines one T cell receptor (beta chain) sequence together with its context. Its antigen remains unknown. These data originate in a study of blood T cells in healthy people across ages. Study conclusions and caveats: Not knowing donor CMV status may have confounded expanded clonotype changes.

The second PCR ran about 6 to 11 cycles with a sample-barcoded 5' primer and J-beta primers. TCRdb ran MiXCR on the 5' RACE reads and lists one entry per CDR3 protein. The repertoire holds 700,000 to 800,000 distinct CDR3 sequences, with 43% as singletons. V gave up 2 bases and J gave up 6 bases, with 5 bases separating them. The CDR3 runs to 12 residues. The germline gives CDR1 DFQATT, CDR2 SNEGSKA (reference sequence). The sequence was collected from a woman aged 55-69 years in good health. Sequencing was done on a sample of blood. J is TRBJ1-6 and V is TRBV20-1; unclear D gene. CDR3 nucleotides: TGCAGTGCTAGACCAGCTAATTCACCCCTCCACTTT. Amino acids: CSARPANSPLHF.